The 2 T cell receptor beta chains below all came from one sample that was sequenced in a study of blood T cell repertoires in COVID-19. The protocol was immunoSEQ multiplex PCR, while the TCRdb copy is restricted to in-frame clones and leaves out a portion. Of about 220,000 clones listed, over 80% were seen once; the top ten hold approximately 6.2%. Sequenced: PBMCs or T cells enriched from blood (not recorded which). These receptors all stem from a woman in her thirties or forties who had recovered from COVID-19.

The CDR3 is CASSLVRQGAKSGELFF. In DNA form, the CDR3 reads TGTGCCAGCAGCCTAGTAAGACAGGGGGCGAAGAGCGGGGAGCTGTTTTTT. V gene TRBV11-2 combines with J gene TRBJ2-2; TRBD1 matches 10 bases. The J segment lost 7 bases and the V segment lost 5 bases, leaving 13 bases of the junction unmatched. The CDR3 totals 17 residues. The germline V gene encodes CDR1 SGHAT and CDR2 FQNNGV.

The rearrangement uses TRBV5-1 and TRBJ1-1; possible D gene TRBD1, 6 bases. Trimming shortened V by 5 bases and J by 3 bases, and 14 bases separated the two germline ends. Germline values: CDR1 SGHRS, CDR2 YFSETQ. CDR3 size: 14 residues. The CDR3 sequence: CASSSDRTDTEAFF. CDR3 nucleotide sequence: TGCGCCAGCAGTTCTGACAGGACGGACACTGAAGCTTTCTTT.